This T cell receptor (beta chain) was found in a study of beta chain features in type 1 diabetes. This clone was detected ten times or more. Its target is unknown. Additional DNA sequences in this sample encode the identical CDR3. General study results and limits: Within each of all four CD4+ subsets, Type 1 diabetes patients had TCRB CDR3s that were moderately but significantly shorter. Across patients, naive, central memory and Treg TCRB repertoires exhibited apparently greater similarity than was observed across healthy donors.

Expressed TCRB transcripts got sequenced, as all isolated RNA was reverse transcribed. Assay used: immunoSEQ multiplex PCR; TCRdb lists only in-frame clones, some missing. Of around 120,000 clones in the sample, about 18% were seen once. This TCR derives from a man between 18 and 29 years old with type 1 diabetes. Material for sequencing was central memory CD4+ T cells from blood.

Here the CDR3 reads CASSRADTQYF. For the CDR3, the DNA is TGTGCCAGCAGTCGAGCAGATACGCAGTATTTT. The gene calls are TRBV6-5 and TRBJ2-3; D call uncertain. CDR3 length: 11 residues. Germline CDR1 MNHEY, CDR2 SVGAGI. Trimming removed 5 bases from V and 4 bases from J, with 4 bases in between.